The sample holds a few counts of the clone carrying this TCR beta chain. TCRdb reanalysed the RT-PCR reads using MiXCR and keeps one entry per CDR3 protein. The repertoire holds 500,000 to 600,000 distinct CDR3 sequences, with less than 8% as singletons. This sample is drawn from a study of response to subunit inactivated influenza vaccine. J gave up 2 bases and V 3 bases, and 7 bases lay outside the gene matches. Germline CDR1 ENHRY, CDR2 SYGVKD. This CDR3 spans 16 amino acids. The starting material was PBMCs from blood, obtained roughly 24 months after vaccination. This clonotype originated in a man aged 50 to 69 who received an inactivated influenza vaccine. This chain links TRBV10-3 with TRBJ2-1; 7 positions match TRBD2. The CDR3 DNA reads as TGTGCCATCAGTGACTCAAAAGCGGGGACCTACAATGAGCAGTTCTTC. This sequence encodes CAISDSKAGTYNEQFF.